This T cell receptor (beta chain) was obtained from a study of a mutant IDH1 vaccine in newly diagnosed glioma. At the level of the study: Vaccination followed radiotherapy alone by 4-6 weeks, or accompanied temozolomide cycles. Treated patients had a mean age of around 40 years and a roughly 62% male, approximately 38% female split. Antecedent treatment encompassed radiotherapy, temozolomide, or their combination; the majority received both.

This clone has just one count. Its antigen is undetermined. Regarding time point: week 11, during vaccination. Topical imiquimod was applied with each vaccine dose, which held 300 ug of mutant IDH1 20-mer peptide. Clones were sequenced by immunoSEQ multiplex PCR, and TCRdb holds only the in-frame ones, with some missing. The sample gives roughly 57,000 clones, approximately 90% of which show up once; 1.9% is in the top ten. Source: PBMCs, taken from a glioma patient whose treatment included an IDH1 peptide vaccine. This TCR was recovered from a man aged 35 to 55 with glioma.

CDR3: CASSSGDRSPLHF. The CDR3 bases are TGTGCCAGTTCCTCAGGGGATCGTTCACCCCTCCACTTT. The J gene is TRBJ1-6, the V gene TRBV28, with a tentative D call TRBD1 (6 bases). This CDR3 has 13 amino acids. The V end was cut by 9 bases, the J end by 9 bases, with 15 bases between. Germline CDR1 reads MDHEN; CDR2 reads SYDVKM.